A single sample is the source of the 21 T cell receptor beta chains below, sequenced in a study of CD8 T cells in ankylosing spondylitis. Each CDR3 protein is one row after TCRdb ran MiXCR on the 5' RACE reads. The sample contains around 770,000 distinct CDR3 sequences, over 9.5% of which appear only once. These receptors have no identified antigens. Study outcomes and limitations: For ankylosing spondylitis blood, a TCR beta motif of roughly 8 highly homologous variants appeared characteristic.

The sample taken for sequencing was blood, either unsorted or a sorted T cell fraction (not recorded which). The receptors originated from a male donor with ankylosing spondylitis.

J is TRBJ2-3 and V is TRBV7-6; 9 positions agree with TRBD2. CDR3 size: 15 residues. Germline-derived CDR1 and CDR2 are SGHVS and FNYEAQ. J lost 6 bases, V lost 7 bases, and 11 bases had no gene match. The CDR3 spells CASIPSGAAMDTQYF. The CDR3 DNA is TGTGCCAGCATCCCTAGCGGGGCGGCTATGGATACGCAGTATTTT.

V usage is TRBV27 and J usage is TRBJ1-1, with D possibly TRBD1 on 6 matching bases. The CDR3 sequence is 13 residues long. Trimming pared 6 bases from V and 4 bases from J, leaving 12 bases between. Germline V gene data show CDR1 as MNHEY and CDR2 as SMNVEV (reference sequence). CDR3 nucleotide sequence: TGTGCCAGCAGACGAAAGGGGGGCACTGAAGCTTTCTTT. Protein product: CASRRKGGTEAFF.

The sample holds a few counts of this clonotype. The rearrangement uses TRBV20-1 and TRBJ2-5; possibly TRBD1 for D (7 bases). Deletions cut 2 bases from V and 4 bases from J, with 14 bases between. Germline V gene lookup returns CDR1 DFQATT and CDR2 SNEGSKA (reference sequence). CDR3 length: 14 residues. The CDR3: CSARTAGGGETQYF. In DNA form, the CDR3 reads TGCAGTGCTAGAACGGCAGGGGGAGGAGAGACCCAGTACTTC.

The chain is built from TRBV12-3 or TRBV12-4 and TRBJ2-7, with 8 bases identical to TRBD2. J was trimmed by 7 bases and V by 6 bases; bases with no gene match: 8. The CDR3 consists of 13 residues. CDR3 protein: CASSKREIWEQYF. The DNA of the CDR3 is TGTGCCAGCAGCAAGCGGGAGATATGGGAGCAGTACTTC.

The chain recombines TRBV20-1 with TRBJ2-7; no clear D gene. This CDR3 region has 12 residues. Germline-derived CDR1 and CDR2 are DFQATT and SNEGSKA (reference sequence). Trimming took off 2 bases at V and 0 bases at J, with 5 bases between the two ends. This chain's CDR3 is CSARSNSYEQYF. The CDR3 region has the DNA TGCAGTGCTAGATCCAACTCCTACGAGCAGTACTTC.

The genes are TRBV9 and TRBJ2-5, with unresolved D. The V and J ends lost 0 bases and 1 base respectively, with 13 bases between them. The CDR3 consists of 16 residues. Germline CDR1 reads SGDLS; CDR2 reads YYNGEE. The CDR3 here is CASSVGPSEFQETQYF. CDR3 sequence (DNA): TGTGCCAGCAGCGTAGGCCCCTCGGAGTTCCAAGAGACCCAGTACTTC.

This clonotype came up a few times. The chain has TRBV18 and TRBJ2-5; possibly TRBD1 for D (6 bases). The germline V gene has CDR1 KGHSH and CDR2 LQKENI. CDR3 length equals 17 residues. Trimming removed 2 bases at V and 1 base at J, with 17 bases between. In DNA form, the CDR3 reads TGTGCCAGCTCACCATTTAGGACAGTAAGCTCCCAAGAGACCCAGTACTTC. This translates into CASSPFRTVSSQETQYF.

This clonotype appeared a few times. This chain connects TRBV20-1 to TRBJ1-2; tentatively, D is TRBD1 (5 bases). CDR1 and CDR2 (germline): DFQATT, SNEGSKA (reference sequence). The CDR3 contains 13 residues. Trimming took off 3 bases at V and 3 bases at J, with 11 bases between the two ends. Here the CDR3 reads CSARSRGDYGYTF. CDR3 nucleotide sequence: TGCAGTGCTAGGAGCCGAGGGGACTATGGCTACACCTTC.

This clonotype came up a few times. The CDR3 sequence: CASSQELADEQFF. CDR3 bases: TGCGCCAGCAGCCAAGAACTAGCCGATGAGCAGTTCTTC. V usage is TRBV4-3 and J usage is TRBJ2-1, with D possibly TRBD2 on 6 matching bases. The CDR3 sequence is 13 residues long. V lost 0 bases to trimming and J lost 8 bases, with 8 bases between them. CDR1 is LGHNA, CDR2 YSLEER, per germline.

This clonotype was found many times. The chain recombines TRBV5-1 with TRBJ1-5, with TRBD1 identical over 9 bases. J was trimmed by 4 bases and V by 0 bases; bases with no gene match: 2. The germline CDR1 and CDR2 sequences are SGHRS and YFSETQ. The CDR3 is 15 residues long. The CDR3 sequence is CASSLDRGRNQPQHF. CDR3 coding DNA: TGCGCCAGCAGCTTGGACAGGGGGCGGAATCAGCCCCAGCATTTT.

This chain joins TRBV5-1 and TRBJ2-7; tentatively, D is TRBD2 (6 bases). The germline CDR1 and CDR2 sequences are SGHRS and YFSETQ. Trimming cost V 4 bases and J 1 base, with 18 bases left between them. The CDR3 has 16 residues. This CDR3 is CASSLLPGLISYEQYF. CDR3 coding DNA: TGCGCCAGCAGCCTGCTCCCGGGACTGATATCCTACGAGCAGTACTTC.

V and J are TRBV10-2 and TRBJ2-7, with D perhaps TRBD1 (6 bases). V lost 6 bases and J lost 0, with 15 bases in between. Germline V lookup: CDR1 WSHSY, CDR2 SAAADI. This CDR3 is built from 15 residues. This CDR3 reads CASSAVDRNSYEQYF. The CDR3 bases are TGCGCCAGCAGCGCGGTTGACAGGAACTCCTACGAGCAGTACTTC.

Many counts were recorded for this clonotype. The chain is built from TRBV29-1 and TRBJ2-5, with TRBD1 matching 7 bases. V lost 4 bases and J lost 4; bases outside the gene matches: 3. The germline gives CDR1 SQVTM, CDR2 ANQGSEA. The CDR3 sequence is 12 residues long. CDR3 nucleotide sequence: TGCAGCGTTGGGGCAGGGGGAGAGACCCAGTACTTC. Its protein product is CSVGAGGETQYF.

This clonotype was picked up many times. V gene TRBV15 combines with J gene TRBJ2-7, with D tentatively TRBD1 or TRBD2 (6 bases each). The CDR3 spans 14 residues. V shed 1 base and J shed 4 bases, with 11 bases lying between them. CDR1 and CDR2 from the germline V gene are LNHNV and YYDKDF (reference sequence). The CDR3 DNA is TGTGCCACCAGCAGAGGTACGGGGGCTTACGAGCAGTACTTC. Translating gives CATSRGTGAYEQYF.

This sequence joins TRBV2 and TRBJ1-1; perhaps TRBD1 as D (5 bases). With 6 bases removed from V and 5 bases from J, the gap between germline ends came to 16 bases. The CDR3 extends over 14 amino acids. Germline values: CDR1 SNHLY, CDR2 FYNNEI. In nucleotides, the CDR3 is TGTGCCAGCAGCCCAGGGTGGATGAGGACTGAAGCTTTCTTT. Its protein is CASSPGWMRTEAFF.

This clonotype was seen only a few times. The chain employs TRBV28 and TRBJ2-4; D possibly corresponds to TRBD1 (5 bases). CDR1 is MDHEN and CDR2 is SYDVKM in the germline V gene. The CDR3 runs to 13 residues. Trimming stripped 3 bases from V and 11 bases from J, with 14 bases between. The CDR3 sequence: CASSLRQSQFQYF. For the CDR3, the DNA is TGTGCCAGCAGTTTGAGACAGTCCCAGTTTCAGTACTTC.

This clonotype has at least ten counts. The V call is TRBV20-1, the J call TRBJ2-1; a possible D gene is TRBD2 (6 bases). The CDR3 length is 17 residues. Germline loops: CDR1 DFQATT, CDR2 SNEGSKA (reference sequence). Trimming stripped 4 bases from V and 2 bases from J, with 21 bases between. CDR3 coding DNA: TGCAGTGCTATACCCAACTTAGCGGCTCCTCCCTACAATGAGCAGTTCTTC. As protein: CSAIPNLAAPPYNEQFF.

The V and J genes are TRBV11-2 and TRBJ2-3; a possible D gene is TRBD1 (6 bases). Germline assignment: CDR1 SGHAT and CDR2 FQNNGV. The V gene lost 5 bases and the J gene lost 1 base, with 7 bases spanning the gap. This CDR3 contains 13 residues. The CDR3 here is CASSGTRTDTQYF. The CDR3 bases are TGTGCCAGCAGCGGGACACGCACAGATACGCAGTATTTT.

This clonotype was picked up a small number of times. The rearrangement uses TRBV18 and TRBJ2-6; TRBD1 matches 7 bases. The CDR3 contains 17 residues. V lost 3 bases, J lost 2 bases, and 7 bases stayed unmatched. CDR1 and CDR2 (germline): KGHSH, LQKENI. This chain's CDR3 is CASSPGQMGAGANVLTF. In DNA, the CDR3 is TGTGCCAGCTCACCGGGACAGATGGGGGCTGGGGCCAACGTCCTGACTTTC.

A few counts support this clonotype. The chain combines TRBV6-1 with TRBJ2-7; 11 positions match TRBD2. Germline values: CDR1 MNHNS, CDR2 SASEGT. Trimming at V came to 6 bases and at J to 6 bases, leaving 10 bases not matched to a gene. This CDR3 contains 15 residues. The CDR3 sequence: CASSSGLAGPFEQYF. The DNA for the CDR3 is TGTGCCAGCAGCTCCGGACTAGCGGGCCCCTTCGAGCAGTACTTC.

The V call is TRBV28, the J call TRBJ1-1; maybe TRBD1 (6 bases). Per the germline V gene, CDR1 is MDHEN and CDR2 is SYDVKM. V lost 8 bases, J lost 5 bases, and 12 bases lay in between. This CDR3 is 12 amino acids long. The CDR3 nucleotides read TGTGCCAGCGCTCCAAGGGGGACTGAAGCTTTCTTT. Translation: CASAPRGTEAFF.